This T cell receptor (beta chain) appears in the sequencing data of a study of CD8 T cells in Susac syndrome. Study-level points and caveats: The study's TCR sequencing and HLA analysis drew on a certain number of individuals. That number was acknowledged as relatively small.

The CDR3 consists of 17 residues. Germline assignment: CDR1 MGHRA and CDR2 YSYEKL. V was clipped by 0 bases and J by 0 bases, with 12 bases between them. It was with random hexamers that roughly 0.45 to 1 ug RNA was reverse transcribed. An immunoSEQ multiplex PCR amplified TCR beta CDR3 over 54 Vbeta and 13 Jbeta. TCRdb passed the immunoSEQ multiplex PCR reads through MiXCR, listing each CDR3 protein once. In the table there are approximately 150,000 distinct CDR3 sequences, approximately 95% of which are singletons. Concerning this clonotype: The antigen is undetermined.

This receptor was obtained from a human donor with multiple sclerosis. V usage is TRBV4-1 and J usage is TRBJ2-1; no definite D call. The sequenced sample was CD4+ T cells from PBMCs. CDR3 loop: CASSQDLGLSSYNEQFF. The CDR3 DNA is TGCGCCAGCAGCCAAGACTTAGGGCTGAGCTCCTACAATGAGCAGTTCTTC.